This T cell receptor beta chain was captured in a study of T cell changes during pregnancy in multiple sclerosis. The method was immunoSEQ multiplex PCR; TCRdb's version includes in-frame clones alone and lacks a portion of them. The data show 65,000 to 85,000 clones, just over 90% seen once. CDR1 is SQVTM, CDR2 ANQGSEA, per germline. There are 14 residues in the CDR3. Trimming left V 0 bases short and J 2 bases short, with 9 bases between. The chain recombines TRBV29-1 with TRBJ2-3; D gene ambiguous. The clonotype was recovered from a female donor with multiple sclerosis, enrolled in a pregnancy study. The sample here was peripheral blood, taken in the third trimester of pregnancy. The CDR3 bases are TGCAGCGTTGAAGACCAGACTTTCACAGATACGCAGTATTTT. Residues: CSVEDQTFTDTQYF.